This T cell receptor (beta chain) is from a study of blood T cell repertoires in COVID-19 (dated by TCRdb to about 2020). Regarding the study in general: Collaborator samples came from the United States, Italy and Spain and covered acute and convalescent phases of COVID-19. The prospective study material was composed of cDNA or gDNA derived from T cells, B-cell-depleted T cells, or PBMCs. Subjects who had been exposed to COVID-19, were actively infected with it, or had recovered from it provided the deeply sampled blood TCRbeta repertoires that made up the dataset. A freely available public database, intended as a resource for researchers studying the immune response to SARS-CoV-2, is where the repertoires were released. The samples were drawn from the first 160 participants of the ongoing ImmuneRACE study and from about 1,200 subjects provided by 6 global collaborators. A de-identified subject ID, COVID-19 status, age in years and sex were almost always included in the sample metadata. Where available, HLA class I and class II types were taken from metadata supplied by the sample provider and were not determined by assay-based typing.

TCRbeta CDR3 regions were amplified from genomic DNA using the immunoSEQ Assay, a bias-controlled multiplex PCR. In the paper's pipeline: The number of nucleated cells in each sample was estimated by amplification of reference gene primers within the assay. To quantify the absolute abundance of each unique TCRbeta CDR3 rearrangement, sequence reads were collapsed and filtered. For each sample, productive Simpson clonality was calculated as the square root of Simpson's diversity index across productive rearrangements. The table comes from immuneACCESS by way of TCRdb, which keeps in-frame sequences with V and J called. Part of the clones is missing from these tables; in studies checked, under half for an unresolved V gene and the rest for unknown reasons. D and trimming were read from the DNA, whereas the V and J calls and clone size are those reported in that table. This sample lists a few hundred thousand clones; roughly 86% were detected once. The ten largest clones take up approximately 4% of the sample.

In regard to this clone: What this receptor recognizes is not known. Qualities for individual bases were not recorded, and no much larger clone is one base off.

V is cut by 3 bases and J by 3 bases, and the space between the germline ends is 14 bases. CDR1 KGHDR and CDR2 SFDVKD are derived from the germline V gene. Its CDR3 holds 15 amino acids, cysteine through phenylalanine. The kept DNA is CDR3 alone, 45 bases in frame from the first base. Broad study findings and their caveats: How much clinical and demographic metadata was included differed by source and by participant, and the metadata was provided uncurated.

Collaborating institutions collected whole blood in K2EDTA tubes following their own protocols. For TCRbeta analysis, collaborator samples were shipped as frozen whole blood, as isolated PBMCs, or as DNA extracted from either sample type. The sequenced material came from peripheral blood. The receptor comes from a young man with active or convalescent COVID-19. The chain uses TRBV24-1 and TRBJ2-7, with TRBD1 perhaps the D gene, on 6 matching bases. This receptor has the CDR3 CATSDPGAGVYEQYF. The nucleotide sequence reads TGTGCCACCAGTGATCCTGGGGCAGGGGTCTACGAGCAGTACTTC.